These 24 T cell receptor beta chains share one sample of origin, sequenced in a study of control samples from healthy donors and cancer patients. Generated by immunoSEQ multiplex PCR, the TCRdb table keeps only in-frame clones and is missing some. The sample includes about 140,000 clones, more than 80% of them seen just once. The material sequenced was blood. These receptors were obtained from a man aged 18 to 30 in good health.

The chain employs TRBV3-1 (or the pseudogene TRBV3-2) and TRBJ2-5; TRBD2 is a possible D gene (6 bases). V was shortened by 10 bases and J by 3 bases, with 21 bases between the two germline ends. The CDR3 runs 15 residues. The germline V gene encodes CDR1 LGHDT and CDR2 YNNKEL (reference sequence). CDR3: CAISPGGTLEETQYF. CDR3 in DNA: TGTGCCATCTCCCCAGGCGGGACGCTGGAAGAGACCCAGTACTTC.

The J gene is TRBJ2-1, the V gene TRBV29-1, with D possibly called TRBD1 or TRBD2 (6 bases each). The CDR3 covers 14 residues. Germline V CDR1 and CDR2: SQVTM, ANQGSEA. V lost 4 bases and J lost 4, with 14 bases in between. Written as DNA, the CDR3 is TGCAGCGTTGGGTCACGGGGGCGGTACAATGAGCAGTTCTTC. Its translation is CSVGSRGRYNEQFF.

The rearrangement links TRBV6-4 to TRBJ2-2, with D unresolved. From germline, CDR1 is MRHNA and CDR2 SNTAGT. The V and J ends lost 4 bases and 4 bases respectively, with 10 bases between them. The CDR3 loop spans 14 amino acids. The CDR3 DNA is TGTGCCAGCAGTGCCCTATCAGCCACCGGGGAGCTGTTTTTT. This translates into CASSALSATGELFF.

The chain links TRBV11-1 to TRBJ2-1, with 14 bases aligning to TRBD2. V was clipped by 1 base and J by 9 bases; unmatched bases: 5. CDR3 length: 16 amino acids. Germline values: CDR1 SGHAT, CDR2 FQDESV (reference sequence). The CDR3 region is CASSLVEGLAGGEQFF. The CDR3 DNA follows: TGTGCCAGCAGCTTAGTGGAAGGACTAGCGGGGGGTGAGCAGTTCTTC.

The chain joins TRBV18 to TRBJ2-1, with unresolved D. V was pared by 1 base and J by 7 bases, with 5 bases between. The CDR3 covers 12 residues. CDR1 and CDR2 from the germline V gene are KGHSH and LQKENI. In DNA, the CDR3 is TGTGCCAGCTCACCACGGGAAAATGAGCAGTTCTTC. Amino acid sequence: CASSPRENEQFF.

This chain joins TRBV5-1 and TRBJ2-7, with D tentatively TRBD2 (6 bases). CDR1 is SGHRS, CDR2 YFSETQ, per germline. Trimming left V 0 bases short and J 3 bases short, with 7 bases between. The CDR3 is made up of 13 amino acids. The CDR3 nucleotides are TGCGCCAGCAGCTTGGAGGAGGGCTACGAGCAGTACTTC. This sequence encodes CASSLEEGYEQYF.

This clone was seen a single time. The chain joins TRBV3-1 (or the pseudogene TRBV3-2) to TRBJ2-1; D unresolved. CDR3 length equals 16 residues. The V and J ends lost 5 bases and 2 bases respectively, with 16 bases between them. Per the germline V gene, CDR1 is LGHDT and CDR2 is YNNKEL (reference sequence). The CDR3 DNA sequence: TGTGCCAGCAGCAAGGGTTCGACTGGCACCTACAATGAGCAGTTCTTC. Its protein is CASSKGSTGTYNEQFF.

The CDR3 is CASSSLRGNYNEQFF. CDR3 sequence (DNA): TGCGCCAGCAGCTCCCTGCGGGGTAACTACAATGAGCAGTTCTTC. V usage is TRBV5-1 and J usage is TRBJ2-1; D perhaps matches TRBD2 (6 bases). CDR1 is SGHRS and CDR2 is YFSETQ in the germline V gene. Trimming removed 3 bases at V and 3 bases at J, with 13 bases between. There are 15 residues in the CDR3.

The V gene is TRBV15, the J gene TRBJ1-2, with D perhaps TRBD1 (6 bases). This CDR3 is built from 12 residues. Deletions cut 5 bases from V and 2 bases from J, with 6 bases between. Germline V gene sequence: CDR1 LNHNV, CDR2 YYDKDF (reference sequence). The CDR3 is CATSGGNYGYTF. CDR3 bases: TGTGCCACCAGCGGGGGCAACTATGGCTACACCTTC.

The gene calls are TRBV21-1 and TRBJ1-4. TRBV21-1 is marked as a pseudogene. This CDR3 has 19 amino acids. CDR3: CASSKAVRAGVATNEKLFF. CDR3 DNA sequence: TGTGCCAGCAGCAAAGCTGTCAGAGCGGGGGTTGCAACTAATGAAAAACTGTTTTTT.

Here the CDR3 reads CAWGQRDAEAFF. CDR3 DNA sequence: TGTGCCTGGGGTCAACGGGACGCTGAAGCTTTCTTT. The chain couples TRBV30 to TRBJ1-1, with TRBD1 as a possible D gene (5 bases). The CDR3 length is 12 residues. The V gene's germline CDR1 is GTSNPN and CDR2 SVGIG (reference sequence). The ends were cut back, 5 bases at V and 6 bases at J, with 13 bases in the middle.

The chain is built from TRBV6-4 and TRBJ1-1, with 10 positions matching TRBD1. After removal of 5 bases from V and 2 bases from J, the junction contained 5 bases not matched to a gene. Per the germline V gene, CDR1 is MRHNA and CDR2 is SNTAGT. The length of the CDR3 is 15 residues. The CDR3 DNA reads as TGTGCCAGCAGTAAAGGGACAGGGGCAAACACTGAAGCTTTCTTT. It yields the protein CASSKGTGANTEAFF.

This clone was counted once. V gene TRBV4-1 combines with J gene TRBJ2-5, with 10 bases aligning to TRBD1. The CDR3 contains 17 residues. V lost 4 bases, J lost 3 bases, and 11 bases stayed unmatched. Germline V lookup: CDR1 MGHRA, CDR2 YSYEKL. The CDR3 coding sequence is TGCGCCAGCAGCCCGCGAAGGGGACAGGGGATGGAAGAGACCCAGTACTTC. As protein: CASSPRRGQGMEETQYF.

In DNA form, the CDR3 reads TGTGCCAGCACCCGCACGGCTTTGAACACTGAAGCTTTCTTT. It codes for CASTRTALNTEAFF. V gene TRBV2 combines with J gene TRBJ1-1; D ambiguous. The CDR3 contains 14 residues. The V end lost 7 bases, the J end lost 0 bases, and 12 bases lay between the germline ends. The germline CDR1 and CDR2 sequences are SNHLY and FYNNEI.

The rearrangement uses TRBV5-4 and TRBJ1-1; D might be TRBD1 (5 bases). CDR1 and CDR2 (germline): SGHNT, YYREEE (reference sequence). This CDR3 is 15 amino acids long. Trimming took off 1 base at V and 1 base at J, with 11 bases between the two ends. DNA of the CDR3: TGTGCCAGCAGCTTGCTTGGGACGCCGAACACTGAAGCTTTCTTT. The encoded protein is CASSLLGTPNTEAFF.

This chain links TRBV5-1 with TRBJ2-1, with D tentatively TRBD2 (6 bases). CDR3 length: 15 residues. CDR1 and CDR2 (germline): SGHRS, YFSETQ. V lost 0 bases, J lost 7 bases, and 14 bases lay in between. CDR3 loop: CASSLGVAEPNEQFF. The CDR3 DNA reads TGCGCCAGCAGCTTGGGAGTAGCGGAACCTAATGAGCAGTTCTTC.

The chain is built from TRBV7-6 and TRBJ1-1, with D maybe TRBD1 (6 bases). The CDR3 spans 18 residues. Per the germline V gene, CDR1 is SGHVS and CDR2 is FNYEAQ. Trimming shortened V by 5 bases and J by 0 bases, and 22 bases separated the two germline ends. CDR3 sequence (DNA): TGTGCCAGCAGCGATATGCAACAGGGAGGCGTCATGAACACTGAAGCTTTCTTT. As protein: CASSDMQQGGVMNTEAFF.

V and J are TRBV5-1 and TRBJ1-1, with D possibly being TRBD1 (5 bases). CDR3 length equals 14 residues. V lost 0 bases to trimming and J lost 5 bases, with 11 bases between them. Germline CDR1 reads SGHRS; CDR2 reads YFSETQ. The CDR3 is CASSLGQGGTEAFF. In DNA form, the CDR3 reads TGCGCCAGCAGCTTGGGGCAGGGAGGGACTGAAGCTTTCTTT. Filled out from reference TRBV5-1 and TRBJ1-1, the complete variable domain reads KAGVTQTPRYLIKTRGQQVTLSCSPISGHRSVSWYQQTPGQGLQFLFEYFSETQRNKGNFPGRFSGRQFSNSRSEMNVSTLELGDSALYLCASSLGQGGTEAFFGQGTRLTVV.

CDR3 DNA sequence: TGTGCCAGCAGTTTTGGACAGGACTACTACGAGCAGTACTTC. Residues: CASSFGQDYYEQYF. V is TRBV13 and J is TRBJ2-7, with a tentative D call TRBD1 (7 bases). Germline V lookup: CDR1 PRHDT, CDR2 FYEKMQ (reference sequence). V lost 6 bases and J 3 bases, leaving 15 bases between the germline ends. The CDR3 spans 14 residues. Full variable domain (missing parts from reference TRBV13 and TRBJ2-7): AAGVIQSPRHLIKEKRETATLKCYPIPRHDTVYWYQQGPGQDPQFLISFYEKMQSDKGSIPDRFSAQQFSDYHSELNMSSLELGDSALYFCASSFGQDYYEQYFGPGTRLTVT.

The chain is built from TRBV11-2 and TRBJ2-7; 9 nucleotides align to TRBD2. V shed 1 base, J shed 7 bases, and the junction held 8 bases outside the gene matches. CDR3 size: 15 residues. Per germline, CDR1 SGHAT and CDR2 FQNNGV. For the CDR3, the DNA is TGTGCCAGCAGCTTAGGTGCGGGGGGGCCATATGAGCAGTACTTC. It specifies CASSLGAGGPYEQYF.

The gene calls are TRBV9 and TRBJ1-2, with D possibly TRBD1 on 5 matching bases. Germline V gene lookup returns CDR1 SGDLS and CDR2 YYNGEE. Trimming removed 0 bases at V and 0 bases at J, with 12 bases between. This CDR3 spans 16 amino acids. Written as DNA, the CDR3 is TGTGCCAGCAGCGTAGATCCGGGGACCCCTAACTATGGCTACACCTTC. This encodes CASSVDPGTPNYGYTF.

The chain is built from TRBV9 and TRBJ2-2, with TRBD1 matching 9 bases. Germline V gene sequence: CDR1 SGDLS, CDR2 YYNGEE. Trimming took 4 bases from V and 6 from J; bases not matched to a gene: 10. The CDR3 has 16 residues. The CDR3 coding sequence is TGTGCCAGCAGCAACTCCGGGACAGGGCTGGCCGGGGAGCTGTTTTTT. Translation: CASSNSGTGLAGELFF. The variable domain in full, completed from reference TRBV9 and TRBJ2-2, reads DSGVTQTPKHLITATGQRVTLRCSPRSGDLSVYWYQQSLDQGLQFLIQYYNGEERAKGNILERFSAQQFPDLHSELNLSSLELGDSALYFCASSNSGTGLAGELFFGEGSRLTVL.

The chain links TRBV30 to TRBJ1-2, with D possibly TRBD1 on 6 matching bases. This CDR3 comprises 16 residues. Germline V gives CDR1 GTSNPN, CDR2 SVGIG (reference sequence). V dropped 2 bases and J dropped 5 bases, with 21 bases sitting between them. The CDR3 region has the DNA TGTGCCTGGAGTATCTCGGGGGGGGCCATCTCTTATGGCTACACCTTC. It specifies CAWSISGGAISYGYTF.

The V and J genes are TRBV19 and TRBJ2-2, with D perhaps given as TRBD1 or TRBD2 (5 bases each). The V end lost 7 bases, the J end lost 6 bases, and 15 bases lay between the germline ends. The germline gives CDR1 LNHDA, CDR2 SQIVND (reference sequence). CDR3 length equals 14 residues. The CDR3 protein is CASTRPGGSGELFF. In DNA, the CDR3 is TGTGCCAGTACGCGCCCTGGGGGATCCGGGGAGCTGTTTTTT.